This T cell receptor (beta chain) was obtained from a study of regulatory T cells in long-lasting Graves disease. This clonotype was detected only a few times. The TCR beta library used iRepertoire HTBI primers with Arm-PCR amplification of CDR3. Each CDR3 protein is one row after TCRdb ran MiXCR on the multiplex PCR reads. The sample records 500,000 or so distinct CDR3 sequences, about 16% being singletons. The time point here: newly diagnosed GD, antithyroid drugs for less than 3 months. There was RNA extracted from PBMCs, and the TCR library was made from it. The data were also submitted as part of a second study, on T cells in Graves' hyperthyroidism and ophthalmopathy.

The sequence derives from a woman aged 35-65 years with Graves disease. The source was peripheral blood mononuclear cells (PBMCs), collected at new diagnosis, from a patient treated with antithyroid drugs.

CDR3 bases: TGTGCCAGCAGCCAAGAGGCAGCGGTAGGCACAGATACGCAGTATTTT. Its translation is CASSQEAAVGTDTQYF. The chain links TRBV3-1 to TRBJ2-3; tentatively, D is TRBD2 (5 bases). The V end was cut by 0 bases, the J end by 1 base, with 11 bases between. The V gene's germline CDR1 is LGHDT and CDR2 YNNKEL (reference sequence). This CDR3 is built from 16 residues.